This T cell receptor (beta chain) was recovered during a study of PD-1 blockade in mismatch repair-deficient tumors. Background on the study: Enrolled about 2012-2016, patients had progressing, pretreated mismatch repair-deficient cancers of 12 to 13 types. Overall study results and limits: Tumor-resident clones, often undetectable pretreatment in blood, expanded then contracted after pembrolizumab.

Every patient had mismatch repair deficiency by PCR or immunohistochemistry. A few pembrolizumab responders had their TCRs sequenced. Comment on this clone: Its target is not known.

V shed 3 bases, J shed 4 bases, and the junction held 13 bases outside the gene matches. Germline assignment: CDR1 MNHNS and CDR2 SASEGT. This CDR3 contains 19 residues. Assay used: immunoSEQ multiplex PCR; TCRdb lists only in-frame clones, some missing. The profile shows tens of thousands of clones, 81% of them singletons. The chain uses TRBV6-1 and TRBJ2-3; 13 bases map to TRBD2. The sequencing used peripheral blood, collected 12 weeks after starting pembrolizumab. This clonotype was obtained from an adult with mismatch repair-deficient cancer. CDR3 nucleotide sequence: TGTGCCAGCAGTGACCCCTATACTAGCGGGAGGGCCGATCCAGATACGCAGTATTTT. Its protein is CASSDPYTSGRADPDTQYF.